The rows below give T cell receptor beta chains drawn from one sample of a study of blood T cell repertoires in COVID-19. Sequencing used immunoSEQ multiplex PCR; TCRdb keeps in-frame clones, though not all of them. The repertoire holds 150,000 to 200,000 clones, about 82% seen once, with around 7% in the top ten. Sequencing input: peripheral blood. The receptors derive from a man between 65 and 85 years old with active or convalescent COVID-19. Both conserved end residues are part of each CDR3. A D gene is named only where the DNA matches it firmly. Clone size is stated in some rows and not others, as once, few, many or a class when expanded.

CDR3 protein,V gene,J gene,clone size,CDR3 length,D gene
CASSLGAVNNSPLHF,TRBV7-9,TRBJ1-6,few,15,.
CASSTRGAVQPQHF,TRBV28,TRBJ1-5,.,14,.
CSVEKGQGTDTQYF,TRBV29-1,TRBJ2-3,.,14,TRBD1
CAWSVQSGSYEQYF,TRBV30,TRBJ2-7,.,14,.
CASSFSQGIGANVLTF,TRBV4-3,TRBJ2-6,.,16,.
CASGLEQGTEAFF,TRBV12-5,TRBJ1-1,.,13,.
CASSPGTGVQGGYTF,TRBV18,TRBJ1-2,.,15,TRBD1
CASSRTGGYSGNTIYF,TRBV7-6,TRBJ1-3,.,16,TRBD1
CASSTSGTPGYEQYF,TRBV7-2,TRBJ2-7,.,15,.
CASSFMVGSPHGYTF,TRBV27,TRBJ1-2,.,15,.